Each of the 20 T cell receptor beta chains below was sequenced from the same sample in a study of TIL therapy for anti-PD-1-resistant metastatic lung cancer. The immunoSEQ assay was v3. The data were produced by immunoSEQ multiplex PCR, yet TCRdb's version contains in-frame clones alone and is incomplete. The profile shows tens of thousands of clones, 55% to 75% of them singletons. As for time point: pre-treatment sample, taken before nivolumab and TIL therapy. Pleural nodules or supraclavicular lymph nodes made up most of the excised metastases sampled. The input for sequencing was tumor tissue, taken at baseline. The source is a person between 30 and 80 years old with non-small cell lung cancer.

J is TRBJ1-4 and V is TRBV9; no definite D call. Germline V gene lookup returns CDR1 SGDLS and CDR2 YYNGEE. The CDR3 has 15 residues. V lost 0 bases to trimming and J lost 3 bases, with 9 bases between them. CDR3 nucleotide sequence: TGTGCCAGCAGCGTAGGAGAGGAGGCTAATGAAAAACTGTTTTTT. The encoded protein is CASSVGEEANEKLFF.

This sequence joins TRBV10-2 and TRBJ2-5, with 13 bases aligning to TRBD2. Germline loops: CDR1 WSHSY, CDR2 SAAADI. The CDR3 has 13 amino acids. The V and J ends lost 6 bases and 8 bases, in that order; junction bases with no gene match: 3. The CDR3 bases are TGCGCCAGCAGCGGGACTAGCGGGGACACCCAGTACTTC. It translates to CASSGTSGDTQYF.

The CDR3 DNA reads TGTGCCAGCAAGAGCCTCGGGGGGGCACCACACGAGCAGTACTTC. Amino acids: CASKSLGGAPHEQYF. V is TRBV14 and J is TRBJ2-5; 8 bases line up with TRBD2. Judging by the DNA end, TRBJ2-7 fits better; the J call may be wrong. This CDR3 region has 15 residues. Germline CDR1 and CDR2: SGHDN and FVKESK.

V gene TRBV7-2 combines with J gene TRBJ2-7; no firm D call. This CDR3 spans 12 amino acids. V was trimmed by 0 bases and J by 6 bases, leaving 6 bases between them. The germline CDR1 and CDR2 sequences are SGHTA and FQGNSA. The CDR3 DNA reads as TGTGCCAGCAGCTTAGCTTTTATCGAGCAGTACTTC. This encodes CASSLAFIEQYF.

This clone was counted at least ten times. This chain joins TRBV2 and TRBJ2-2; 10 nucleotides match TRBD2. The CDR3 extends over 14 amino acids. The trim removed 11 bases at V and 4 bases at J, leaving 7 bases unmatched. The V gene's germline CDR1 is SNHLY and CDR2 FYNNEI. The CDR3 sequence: CAGLAGDLTGELFF. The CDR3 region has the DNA TGTGCCGGTCTAGCGGGGGACCTCACCGGGGAGCTGTTTTTT. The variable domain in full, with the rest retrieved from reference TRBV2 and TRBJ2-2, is EPEVTQTPSHQVTQMGQEVILRCVPISNHLYFYWYRQILGQKVEFLVSFYNNEISEKSEIFDDQFSVERPDGSNFTLKIRSTKLEDSAMYFCAGLAGDLTGELFFGEGSRLTVL.

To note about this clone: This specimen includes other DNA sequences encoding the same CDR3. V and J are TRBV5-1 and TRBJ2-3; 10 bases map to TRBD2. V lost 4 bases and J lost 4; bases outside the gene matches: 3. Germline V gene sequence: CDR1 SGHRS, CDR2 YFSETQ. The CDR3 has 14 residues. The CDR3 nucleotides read TGCGCCAGCAGCCTCCTAGCGGGAGCAGATACGCAGTATTTT. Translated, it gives CASSLLAGADTQYF. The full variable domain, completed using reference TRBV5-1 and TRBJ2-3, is KAGVTQTPRYLIKTRGQQVTLSCSPISGHRSVSWYQQTPGQGLQFLFEYFSETQRNKGNFPGRFSGRQFSNSRSEMNVSTLELGDSALYLCASSLLAGADTQYFGPGTRLTVL.

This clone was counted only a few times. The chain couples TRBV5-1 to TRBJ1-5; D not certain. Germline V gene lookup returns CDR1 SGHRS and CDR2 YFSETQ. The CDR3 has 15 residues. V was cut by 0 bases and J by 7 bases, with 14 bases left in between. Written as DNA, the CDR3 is TGCGCCAGCAGCTTGGAGGGCGGAATCTACCAGCCCCAGCATTTT. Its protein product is CASSLEGGIYQPQHF.

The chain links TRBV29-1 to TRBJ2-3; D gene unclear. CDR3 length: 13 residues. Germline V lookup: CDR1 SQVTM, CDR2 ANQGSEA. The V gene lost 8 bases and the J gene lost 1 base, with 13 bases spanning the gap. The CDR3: CSTTLVGTDTQYF. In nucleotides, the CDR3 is TGCAGCACTACCCTAGTCGGCACAGATACGCAGTATTTT.

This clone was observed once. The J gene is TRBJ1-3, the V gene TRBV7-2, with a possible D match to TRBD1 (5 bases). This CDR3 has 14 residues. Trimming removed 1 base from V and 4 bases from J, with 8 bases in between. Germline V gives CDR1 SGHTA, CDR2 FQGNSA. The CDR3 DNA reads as TGTGCCAGCAGCTTAGATGGGGCAGGAAACACCATATATTTT. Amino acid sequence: CASSLDGAGNTIYF.

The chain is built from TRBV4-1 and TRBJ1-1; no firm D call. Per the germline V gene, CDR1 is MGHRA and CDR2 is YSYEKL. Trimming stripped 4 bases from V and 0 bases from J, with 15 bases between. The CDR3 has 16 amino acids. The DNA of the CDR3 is TGCGCCAGCAGCCCCTTAGCTATACTCATGAACACTGAAGCTTTCTTT. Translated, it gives CASSPLAILMNTEAFF.

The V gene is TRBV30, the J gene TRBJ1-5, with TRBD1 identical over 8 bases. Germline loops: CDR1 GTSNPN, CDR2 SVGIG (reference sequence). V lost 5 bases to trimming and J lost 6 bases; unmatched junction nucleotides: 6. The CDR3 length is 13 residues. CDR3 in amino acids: CAWQTGVSQPQHF. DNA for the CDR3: TGTGCCTGGCAGACAGGGGTTAGTCAGCCCCAGCATTTT.

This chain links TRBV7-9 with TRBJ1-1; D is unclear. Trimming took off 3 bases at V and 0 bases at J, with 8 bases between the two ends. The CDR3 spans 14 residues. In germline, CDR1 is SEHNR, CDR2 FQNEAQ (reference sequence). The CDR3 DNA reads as TGTGCCAGCAGCTTTCCCACCCTGAACACTGAAGCTTTCTTT. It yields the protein CASSFPTLNTEAFF.

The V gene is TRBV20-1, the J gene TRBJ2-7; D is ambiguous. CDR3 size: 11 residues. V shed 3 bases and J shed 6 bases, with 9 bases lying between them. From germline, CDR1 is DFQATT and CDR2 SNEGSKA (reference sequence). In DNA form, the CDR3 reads TGCAGTGCTAGGGCAGGCGCCGAGCAGTACTTC. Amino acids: CSARAGAEQYF.

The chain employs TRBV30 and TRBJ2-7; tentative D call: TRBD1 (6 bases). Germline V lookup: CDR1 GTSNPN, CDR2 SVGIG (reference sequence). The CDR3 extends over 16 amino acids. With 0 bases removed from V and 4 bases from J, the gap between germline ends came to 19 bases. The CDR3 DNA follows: TGTGCCTGGAGTGTAGGTGTGGGGGCTAGCCGGTACGAGCAGTACTTC. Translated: CAWSVGVGASRYEQYF.

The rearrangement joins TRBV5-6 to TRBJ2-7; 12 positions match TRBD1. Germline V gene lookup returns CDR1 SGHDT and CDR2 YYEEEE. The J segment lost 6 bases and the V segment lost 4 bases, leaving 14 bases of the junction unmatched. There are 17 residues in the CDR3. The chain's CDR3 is CASSQNIRDRGHREQYF. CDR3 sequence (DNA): TGTGCCAGCAGCCAAAACATCCGGGACAGGGGGCATCGCGAGCAGTACTTC.

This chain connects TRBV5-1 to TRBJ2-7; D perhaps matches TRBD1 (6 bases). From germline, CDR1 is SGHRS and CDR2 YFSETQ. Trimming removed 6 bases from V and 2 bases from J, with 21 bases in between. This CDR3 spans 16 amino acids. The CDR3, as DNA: TGCGCCAGCACCCTCTCCAGGGCAGGGGATCCCTACGAGCAGTACTTC. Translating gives CASTLSRAGDPYEQYF.

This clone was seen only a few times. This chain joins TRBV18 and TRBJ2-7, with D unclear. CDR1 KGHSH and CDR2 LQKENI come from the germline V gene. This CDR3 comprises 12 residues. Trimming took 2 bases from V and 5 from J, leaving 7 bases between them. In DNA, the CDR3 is TGTGCCAGCTCACCAGGGCTACACGAGCAGTACTTC. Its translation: CASSPGLHEQYF.

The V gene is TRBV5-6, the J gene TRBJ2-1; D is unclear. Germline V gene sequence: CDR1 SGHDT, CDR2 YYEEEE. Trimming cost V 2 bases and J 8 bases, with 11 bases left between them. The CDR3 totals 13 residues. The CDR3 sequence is CASSFRSGYEQFF. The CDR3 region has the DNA TGTGCCAGCAGCTTTCGGTCCGGGTATGAGCAGTTCTTC.

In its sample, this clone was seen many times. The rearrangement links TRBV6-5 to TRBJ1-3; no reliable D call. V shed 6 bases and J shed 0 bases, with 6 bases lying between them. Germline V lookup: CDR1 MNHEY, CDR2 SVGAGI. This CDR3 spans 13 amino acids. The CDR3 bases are TGTGCCAGCAGCCGTTCCTCTGGAAACACCATATATTTT. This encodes CASSRSSGNTIYF.

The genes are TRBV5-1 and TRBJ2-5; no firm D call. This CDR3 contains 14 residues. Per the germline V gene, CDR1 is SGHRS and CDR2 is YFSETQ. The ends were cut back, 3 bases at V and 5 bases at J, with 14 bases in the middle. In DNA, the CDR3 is TGCGCCAGCAGCTCGGGTAGATCCGGCGAGACCCAGTACTTC. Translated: CASSSGRSGETQYF.